This T cell receptor (beta chain) is drawn from a study of blood T cell repertoires in COVID-19. About this clone: Compared with germline, one end of the junction differs, possibly owing to a read error.

The CDR3 is made up of 15 amino acids. The germline V gene encodes CDR1 SSHAT and CDR2 FNYEAQ (reference sequence). TCRdb's table, derived via immunoSEQ multiplex PCR, lists solely in-frame clones and lacks some. The sample has about 420,000 clones; roughly 89% are singletons. Seattle's enrolled individuals joined amid active infection and were then monitored longitudinally. The V and J genes are TRBV7-7 and TRBJ2-2, with 8 bases lining up with TRBD1. The clonotype originates from a man in his late teens or twenties with COVID-19, enrolled during active disease. Sequenced sample: peripheral blood. The CDR3 nucleotides are TGTGCTAGCAGCCCAGGGGGCTGGGGCACCGGGGAGCTGTTTTTT. It specifies CASSPGGWGTGELFF.